The entry that follows covers one T cell receptor (beta chain) sequence. Its specificity is not known. The assay was immunoSEQ multiplex PCR, and TCRdb's table has in-frame clones only and misses some. This sample has about 90,000 clones, with about nine tenths found just once. Germline V gene sequence: CDR1 SGHNT, CDR2 YENEEA. The CDR3 consists of 16 residues. V lost 0 bases and J lost 7, with 15 bases in between. The data were obtained in a study of graft-versus-host responses after intestinal transplantation. The wider study: As for transplant type, recipients had multivisceral, liver-intestinal, or isolated intestinal grafts.

Study-level points and caveats: Detected in recipient marrow were GvH clones, some of which were first observed in ileum or blood. Where graft-donor T cell macrochimerism was present, patients had high graft-versus-host to host-versus-graft clonal ratios in allografts. GvH clone levels peaked in circulation, and this peak was associated with early post-transplant HvG declines.

This specimen consisted of unstimulated CD4+ T cells sorted from spleen or lymph node cells, obtained before transplant. The chain has TRBV11-3 and TRBJ1-4, with D perhaps matching TRBD1 (6 bases). The sequence was obtained from a human donor who was the organ donor for an intestinal transplant. For the CDR3, the DNA is TGTGCCAGCAGCTTAGACTACAGGGATATGAGTGAAAAACTGTTTTTT. Protein sequence: CASSLDYRDMSEKLFF.